The next 2 T cell receptor beta chains were all read from a single sample in a study of siplizumab effects on memory and regulatory T cells. The table came from immunoSEQ multiplex PCR; TCRdb's copy has only in-frame clones and leaves some out. The sample yields around 100,000 clones, 80% to 95% seen once. Material: CD4+ T cells sorted from blood. These receptors originate from a human donor in good health.

This sequence joins TRBV6-5 and TRBJ1-6; the D gene is possibly TRBD1 (5 bases). V gave up 6 bases and J gave up 7 bases, with 13 bases separating them. Germline lookup yields CDR1 MNHEY and CDR2 SVGAGI. This CDR3 comprises 14 residues. CDR3 residues: CASSFGRGNSPLHF. The CDR3 region has the DNA TGTGCCAGCAGCTTCGGGCGGGGGAATTCACCCCTCCACTTT.

The chain joins TRBV27 to TRBJ1-1, with a weak D call TRBD1 (5 bases). Germline loops: CDR1 MNHEY, CDR2 SMNVEV (reference sequence). The V end was cut by 2 bases, the J end by 11 bases, with 15 bases between. The CDR3 is made up of 13 amino acids. CDR3 region: CASSLQGTKGAFF. DNA of the CDR3: TGTGCCAGCAGTTTACAGGGTACTAAGGGGGCTTTCTTT.